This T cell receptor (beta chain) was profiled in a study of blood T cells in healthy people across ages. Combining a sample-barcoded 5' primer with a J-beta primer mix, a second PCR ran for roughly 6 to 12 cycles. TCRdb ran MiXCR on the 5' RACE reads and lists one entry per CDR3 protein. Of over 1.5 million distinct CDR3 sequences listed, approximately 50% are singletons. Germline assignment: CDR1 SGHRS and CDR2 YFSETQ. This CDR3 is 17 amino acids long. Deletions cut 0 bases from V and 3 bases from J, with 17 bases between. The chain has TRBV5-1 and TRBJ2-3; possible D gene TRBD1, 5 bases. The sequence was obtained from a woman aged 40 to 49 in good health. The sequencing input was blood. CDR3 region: CASSLEFGQGRTDTQYF. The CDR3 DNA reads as TGCGCCAGCAGCTTGGAGTTCGGCCAGGGTCGAACAGATACGCAGTATTTT.